This TCR beta chain was found in a study of T cell repertoires in cytomegalovirus infection. Study as a whole: Through public TCR beta signatures, both CMV infection and matching HLA type were indicated.

There are a few counts of this clonotype. Its target is not known. Per germline, CDR1 LGHDT and CDR2 YNNKEL (reference sequence). The CDR3 loop spans 18 amino acids. V lost 0 bases to trimming and J lost 5 bases, with 20 bases between them. MiXCR, applied by TCRdb to the reads, yields one record per CDR3 protein. The sample includes 680,000 or so distinct CDR3 sequences, 30% to 40% of them seen just once. Specimen: cultured PBMCs, collected from culture after CMV antigen stimulation. The clonotype comes from a human donor in good health (CMV status not recorded). Some clones in this sample may be carry-over from other donors' samples. The J gene is TRBJ2-1, the V gene TRBV3-1, with D perhaps TRBD1 or TRBD2 (5 bases each). CDR3: CASSQDLSGRKGNNEQFF. CDR3 bases: TGTGCCAGCAGCCAAGATCTCTCGGGGCGAAAGGGGAACAATGAGCAGTTCTTC.